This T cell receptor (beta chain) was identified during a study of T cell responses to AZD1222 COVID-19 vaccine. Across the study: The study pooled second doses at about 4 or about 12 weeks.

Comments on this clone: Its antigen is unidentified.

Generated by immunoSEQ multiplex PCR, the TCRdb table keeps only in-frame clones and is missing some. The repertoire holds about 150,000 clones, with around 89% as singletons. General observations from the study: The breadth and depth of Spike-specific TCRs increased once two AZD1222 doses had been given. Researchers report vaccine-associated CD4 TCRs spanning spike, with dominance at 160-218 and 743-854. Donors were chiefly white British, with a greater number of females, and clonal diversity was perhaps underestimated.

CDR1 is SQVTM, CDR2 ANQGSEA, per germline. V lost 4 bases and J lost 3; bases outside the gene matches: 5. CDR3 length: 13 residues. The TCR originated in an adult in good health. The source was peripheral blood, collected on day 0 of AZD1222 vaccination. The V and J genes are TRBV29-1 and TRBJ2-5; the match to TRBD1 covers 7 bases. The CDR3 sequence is CSVGGGQKETQYF. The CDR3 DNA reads TGCAGCGTTGGAGGGGGACAGAAAGAGACCCAGTACTTC.